The 10 T cell receptor beta chains reported below all come from one sample, sequenced in a study of blood T cell repertoires in COVID-19. Generated by immunoSEQ multiplex PCR, the TCRdb table keeps only in-frame clones and is missing some. The sample carries about 50,000 clones, about 78% recorded once. Sequences were obtained from PBMCs or T cells enriched from blood (not recorded which). These receptor sequences come from a woman between 50 and 59 years old with acute COVID-19.

The chain links TRBV19 to TRBJ2-1, with 8 bases aligning to TRBD1. The V gene end was trimmed by 5 bases and the J gene end by 4 bases; junction bases not matched to a gene: 10. CDR3 length equals 16 residues. CDR1 is LNHDA, CDR2 SQIVND, per germline (reference sequence). The CDR3: CASSSVAGTGYNEQFF. DNA for the CDR3: TGTGCCAGTAGTTCCGTGGCCGGGACAGGATACAATGAGCAGTTCTTC.

This chain connects TRBV7-2 to TRBJ1-2; maybe TRBD1 (5 bases). Germline assignment: CDR1 SGHTA and CDR2 FQGNSA. V was trimmed by 4 bases and J by 4 bases, leaving 10 bases between them. The CDR3 is 13 residues long. For the CDR3, the DNA is TGTGCCAGCAGCTGGCAGGGCTTCTATGGCTACACCTTC. It yields the protein CASSWQGFYGYTF. The variable domain in full, with the rest retrieved from reference TRBV7-2 and TRBJ1-2, is GAGVSQSPSNKVTEKGKDVELRCDPISGHTALYWYRQSLGQGLEFLIYFQGNSAPDKSGLPSDRFSAERTGGSVSTLTIQRTQQEDSAVYLCASSWQGFYGYTFGSGTRLTVV.

The chain has TRBV23-1 and TRBJ1-5, with 10 bases matching TRBD1. TRBV23-1 is classed as an ORF, of uncertain function. The CDR3 totals 15 residues. Unmatched junction bases numbered 9, after V lost 7 bases and J lost 6 bases. In DNA form, the CDR3 reads TGCGCCAGCACCCGGGGACAGGGGATGGGTCAGCCCCAGCATTTT. Amino acid sequence: CASTRGQGMGQPQHF.

The rearrangement links TRBV9 to TRBJ1-1; possibly TRBD1 for D (5 bases). Trimming took 2 bases from V and 1 from J, leaving 9 bases between them. The CDR3 contains 14 residues. Looked up from germline, CDR1 is SGDLS and CDR2 is YYNGEE. The CDR3: CASSVRQQNTEAFF. The CDR3 nucleotides are TGTGCCAGCAGCGTCCGACAGCAGAACACTGAAGCTTTCTTT. Together with reference TRBV9 and TRBJ1-1, the CDR3 gives the full variable domain: DSGVTQTPKHLITATGQRVTLRCSPRSGDLSVYWYQQSLDQGLQFLIQYYNGEERAKGNILERFSAQQFPDLHSELNLSSLELGDSALYFCASSVRQQNTEAFFGQGTRLTVV.

This clone was recorded once. This rearrangement joins TRBV27 to TRBJ2-3; TRBD2 matches at 10 bases. The germline gives CDR1 MNHEY, CDR2 SMNVEV (reference sequence). This CDR3 has 17 amino acids. Losses at the gene ends were 5 bases for V and 2 bases for J; bases not matched to a gene: 10. CDR3 protein: CASSPQIAGGVTDTQYF. The CDR3 region has the DNA TGTGCCAGCAGTCCCCAAATAGCGGGGGGCGTCACAGATACGCAGTATTTT.

This clone was picked up a small number of times. The J gene is TRBJ1-3, the V gene TRBV11-2; D perhaps matches TRBD1 (5 bases). The CDR3 runs 17 residues. The ends were cut back, 6 bases at V and 0 bases at J, with 18 bases in the middle. From germline, CDR1 is SGHAT and CDR2 FQNNGV. The CDR3 bases are TGTGCCAGCAGTCACCCGGGACTCACGAGCTCTGGAAACACCATATATTTT. Amino acids: CASSHPGLTSSGNTIYF.

The chain uses TRBV23-1 and TRBJ2-7; D call uncertain. TRBV23-1 qualifies as an ORF whose function is uncertain. The CDR3 has 12 amino acids. V lost 7 bases to trimming and J lost 0 bases, with 7 bases between them. CDR3 nucleotide sequence: TGCGCCAGCAAATATAGCTCCTACGAGCAGTACTTC. Translation gives CASKYSSYEQYF.

Here the CDR3 reads CASSLTSGGAYNEQFF. The CDR3 bases are TGTGCCAGCAGCCTTACTAGCGGGGGGGCCTACAATGAGCAGTTCTTC. V usage is TRBV5-5 and J usage is TRBJ2-1; 13 positions match TRBD2. Losses at the gene ends were 4 bases for V and 2 bases for J; bases not matched to a gene: 3. CDR1 and CDR2 from the germline V gene are SGHKS and YYEKEE (reference sequence). CDR3 size: 16 residues.

This clone was detected only a few times. The chain recombines TRBV9 with TRBJ2-4; possibly TRBD2 for D (6 bases). Per the germline V gene, CDR1 is SGDLS and CDR2 is YYNGEE. This CDR3 has 14 residues. The V gene lost 0 bases and the J gene lost 6 bases, with 10 bases spanning the gap. CDR3 bases: TGTGCCAGCAGCGTAGGGGCGGGGTTAAACATTCAGTACTTC. It specifies CASSVGAGLNIQYF. The complete variable domain, with remaining parts taken from reference TRBV9 and TRBJ2-4, reads DSGVTQTPKHLITATGQRVTLRCSPRSGDLSVYWYQQSLDQGLQFLIQYYNGEERAKGNILERFSAQQFPDLHSELNLSSLELGDSALYFCASSVGAGLNIQYFGAGTRLSVL.

The chain joins TRBV21-1 to TRBJ2-5; the listed D gene, TRBD1, was not tested against the DNA. TRBV21-1 is listed as a pseudogene. The CDR3 sequence is 14 residues long. The CDR3 DNA follows: TGTGCCAGCAGCACAATAGGGGGTCAAGAGACCCAGTACTTC. Its protein product is CASSTIGGQETQYF.